The present TCR beta chain was sequenced within a study of T cell responses to AZD1222 COVID-19 vaccine (dated by TCRdb to the early 2020s). Regarding the research as a whole: TCR sequencing was performed for 230 to 250 trial participants, of whom about 200 were given two doses of AZD1222 and around 26 were given two doses of MenACWY control vaccine. Trial participants were enrolled by age into subgroups of 18-55, 56-69 and 70-plus years, and around 150, 28 and 57 TCR-sequenced participants, respectively, were included in these subgroups. What the research found in general, with its limitations: Nearly half of unique spike-specific TCRs reportedly recognized epitopes outside regions mutated in the B.1.351 and B.1.1.7 variants. A significant rise in spike-specific TCR breadth and depth was observed after two AZD1222 doses relative to day 0 and relative to MenACWY recipients. CD4 TCRs associated with the vaccine covered the entire spike protein, and the dominant responses were in regions 160-218 and 743-854. In the small 56-69-year group, the increase in depth fell short of significance, most likely because of low power. Conclusions about previously exposed vaccinees were limited because only 6 or 7 AZD1222 recipients were SARS-CoV-2 seropositive at baseline. Most participants were white British and females outnumbered males, and the authors suggested that clonal diversity may have been underestimated. Because no day 14 peak-response samples were available, repertoires were characterized only after the peak T cell response.

About this clone: Its cognate antigen has yet to be identified. No much larger clonotype is one base removed from it; base qualities were not supplied.

The label giving this sample's time point can be read as: sample from adult after SARS-CoV-2 infection, after symptom onset. Two convalescent COVID-19 patients, sampled after symptom onset from adults with prior SARS-CoV-2 infection, were also TCR-sequenced for comparison. The CDR3 regions of human TCRbeta chains were subjected to immunosequencing. The original pipeline was this. Repertoire TCRs were checked for matches against a reference library of SARS-CoV-2-specific TCRs that had been generated using the MIRA antigen-specificity platform. Breadth meant the fraction of unique TCRs that were SARS-CoV-2-associated, whereas depth meant the fraction of total T cells that were SARS-CoV-2-associated. Using the MIRA data, each spike-specific TCR was mapped to the spike region that the TCR reacts to and placed in a CD4 or CD8 class. Log10-transformed breadth and depth values were compared by one-way ANOVA with Sidak's multiple comparisons tests. This is the immuneACCESS table as TCRdb keeps it, with only in-frame sequences that have V and J called. A part of the clones is gone; compared with another copy, unresolved V genes explain less than half, and the rest is unexplained. From that table come the V and J calls and clone size; the DNA was used to work out D and trimming. Recorded for this sample are 110,000 to 150,000 clones; around 92% of them occurred a single time. Around 12% of the sample comes from the top ten.

The CDR3 covers 14 residues, taking in both the cysteine and the phenylalanine. Only CDR3 DNA is held: 42 bases, read in frame from base 1. CDR1 and CDR2, per the germline V gene, are SQVTM and ANQGSEA. V has 7 bases trimmed and J has 0 bases trimmed; junction bases matching no gene number 5. This receptor was taken from an adult who had recovered from COVID-19. The V gene is TRBV29-1 and the J gene is TRBJ2-2; 7 bases in the middle match TRBD2. The starting material was peripheral blood, obtained after recovery from COVID-19. The CDR3 is CSARAGTNTGELFF. Here is the DNA: TGCAGCGCCCGAGCGGGAACGAACACCGGGGAGCTGTTTTTT.